This T cell receptor (beta chain) was recovered during a study of T cells after somatic rescue of genetic block. The CDR3 covers 19 residues. Germline CDR1 reads SEHNR; CDR2 reads FQNEAQ (reference sequence). Trimming removed 5 bases from V and 5 bases from J; junction bases left unmatched: 18. The sample holds one count of this clone. The repertoire was sequenced with immunoSEQ multiplex PCR; TCRdb's copy has only in-frame clones and lacks some. The table shows about 88,000 clones, with approximately 90% occurring only once. The rearrangement links TRBV7-9 to TRBJ2-3; 11 bases line up with TRBD2. The receptor's source is a woman aged 18-29 years. The sample taken for sequencing was peripheral blood mononuclear cells (PBMCs). CDR3 bases: TGTGCCAGCAGCGCAAAGGGACTAGCGGTCCAACCTGCGGGAGATACGCAGTATTTT. Translating gives CASSAKGLAVQPAGDTQYF.